This T cell receptor beta chain was sequenced during a study of OX40 agonist ivuxolimab in advanced cancers. General study results and limits: Also showing low normalized T-cell clonal expansion were some of the nonresponders. In CD8+ T cells, expanded clones were on average more numerous than in CD4+.

Details on this clone: Its antigen remains unknown.

The assay was immunoSEQ multiplex PCR, and TCRdb's table has in-frame clones only and misses some. In the table there are almost 80,000 clones, roughly 86% of which are singletons. Germline V gene data show CDR1 as SGHRS and CDR2 as YFSETQ. V lost 4 bases and J lost 3, with 11 bases in between. This CDR3 region has 14 residues. This receptor was obtained from an adult with an advanced solid tumor such as melanoma, head and neck, liver or kidney cancer. The sample consisted of CD4+ or CD8+ T cells sorted from blood, taken in a trial of the OX40 agonist ivuxolimab. The chain joins TRBV5-1 to TRBJ1-3, with a tentative D call TRBD1 (5 bases). The CDR3 is CASSDTQGGNTIYF. CDR3 DNA sequence: TGCGCCAGCAGCGATACCCAGGGTGGAAACACCATATATTTT.